The sequence of this TCR beta chain was determined in a study of neurological immune-mediated disorders. This clonotype was seen at least ten times. This sample's time point: longitudinal time-point 1 (baseline). TCRdb independently ran MiXCR on the 5' RACE reads; one entry per CDR3 protein. The sample includes approximately 46,000 distinct CDR3 sequences, approximately 11% of them seen just once. The CDR3 loop spans 14 amino acids. Between the trimmed V and J ends, which lost 3 bases and 0 bases, there was a span of 8 bases. The rearrangement joins TRBV12-3 or TRBV12-4 to TRBJ1-1; D ambiguous. The source of this sequence is a woman aged 40 to 50 in good health. Sequences were obtained from PBMCs. The CDR3 loop is CASSFEGMNTEAFF. Written as DNA, the CDR3 is TGTGCCAGCAGTTTTGAGGGAATGAACACTGAAGCTTTCTTT.